These 18 T cell receptor beta chains share one sample of origin, sequenced in a study of T cell repertoires in cytomegalovirus infection. MiXCR, run by TCRdb on the reads, gives a single entry per CDR3 protein. The table has 560,000 or so distinct CDR3 sequences, 16% seen once. Sequenced material: CD8+ T cells from PBMCs. The origin of the receptors is a human donor in good health (CMV status not recorded). Some clones in this sample may be carry-over from other donors' samples.

The rearrangement joins TRBV13 to TRBJ2-1, with 10 bases matching TRBD1. This CDR3 has 15 amino acids. The V gene's germline CDR1 is PRHDT and CDR2 FYEKMQ (reference sequence). V trimming: 8 bases; J trimming: 6 bases; junction bases outside the gene matches: 10. DNA for the CDR3: TGTGCCAGCGTATCCGGGACAGGGGCATCCAATGAGCAGTTCTTC. This encodes CASVSGTGASNEQFF.

This clonotype was counted many times. The chain employs TRBV27 and TRBJ2-7, with 7 positions matching TRBD1. Germline assignment: CDR1 MNHEY and CDR2 SMNVEV (reference sequence). The CDR3 has 15 amino acids. V shed 2 bases, J shed 6 bases, and the junction held 10 bases outside the gene matches. CDR3 residues: CASSLRGPDSPEQYF. For the CDR3, the DNA is TGTGCCAGCAGTTTAAGGGGGCCTGACTCCCCCGAGCAGTACTTC.

This clonotype came up a few times. The rearrangement links TRBV12-3 or TRBV12-4 to TRBJ2-5; maybe TRBD1 (5 bases). Between the trimmed V and J ends, which lost 1 base and 5 bases, there was a span of 11 bases. CDR3 length equals 14 residues. The CDR3 loop reads CASSLGGDEETQYF. Here the CDR3 DNA reads TGTGCCAGCAGTTTAGGGGGCGATGAGGAGACCCAGTACTTC.

This chain connects TRBV25-1 to TRBJ2-5; D is unresolved. CDR1 is MGHDK, CDR2 SYGVNS, per germline. Deletions cut 7 bases from V and 1 base from J, with 10 bases between. The CDR3 runs to 13 residues. The CDR3 DNA reads as TGTGCCAGCACTGATCTATTCCAAGAGACCCAGTACTTC. Translation: CASTDLFQETQYF. The full variable domain, its missing parts supplied by reference TRBV25-1 and TRBJ2-5, is EADIYQTPRYLVIGTGKKITLECSQTMGHDKMYWYQQDPGMELHLIHYSYGVNSTEKGDLSSESTVSRIRTEHFPLTLESARPSHTSQYLCASTDLFQETQYFGPGTRLLVL.

This clonotype was seen repeatedly, ten times or more. The rearrangement uses TRBV7-6 and TRBJ2-7; 8 nucleotides align to TRBD2. Germline CDR1 reads SGHVS; CDR2 reads FNYEAQ. This CDR3 is built from 15 residues. V lost 2 bases to trimming and J lost 1 base; unmatched junction nucleotides: 4. The CDR3 nucleotides read TGTGCCAGCAGCTTATCTAGCGGGCTATCCTACGAGCAGTACTTC. Its translation is CASSLSSGLSYEQYF.

In this sample, this clonotype turned up a few times. The rearrangement links TRBV7-9 to TRBJ1-5; no firm D call. V lost 5 bases to trimming and J lost 9 bases, with 14 bases between them. The CDR3 is made up of 13 amino acids. Germline V lookup: CDR1 SEHNR, CDR2 FQNEAQ (reference sequence). The CDR3 DNA reads as TGTGCCAGCAGCCCGACCCTTGGCGCGCCCCAGCATTTT. Amino acids: CASSPTLGAPQHF.

There are many counts of this clonotype. The chain combines TRBV10-3 with TRBJ1-2, with 8 bases matching TRBD1. CDR1 is ENHRY and CDR2 is SYGVKD in the germline V gene. The CDR3 consists of 19 residues. Trimming took 0 bases from V and 1 from J; bases not matched to a gene: 13. The CDR3: CAISESGNHGQGGNYGYTF. The CDR3 DNA reads as TGTGCCATCAGTGAGTCGGGCAATCATGGACAGGGCGGTAACTATGGCTACACCTTC.

V and J are TRBV14 and TRBJ2-5; weak D call: TRBD1 (6 bases). Trimming pared 3 bases from V and 4 bases from J, leaving 15 bases between. The germline gives CDR1 SGHDN, CDR2 FVKESK. The CDR3 length is 15 residues. In DNA form, the CDR3 reads TGTGCCAGCAGCCATTTTCGGCAGGGGCCAGAGACCCAGTACTTC. This sequence encodes CASSHFRQGPETQYF.

This clonotype has a handful of counts. The V and J genes are TRBV12-3 or TRBV12-4 and TRBJ2-2; D may correspond to TRBD1 or TRBD2 (6 bases each). V was shortened by 6 bases and J by 1 base, with 27 bases between the two germline ends. The CDR3 runs 20 residues. CDR3 in amino acids: CASRERRQDERAKNTGELFF. The CDR3 DNA is TGTGCCAGCAGAGAGAGACGACAGGATGAGCGGGCCAAGAACACCGGGGAGCTGTTTTTT.

This clonotype was counted between two and nine times. V usage is TRBV20-1 and J usage is TRBJ1-4; a possible D gene is TRBD1 (5 bases). V was shortened by 2 bases and J by 4 bases, with 11 bases between the two germline ends. This CDR3 is 14 amino acids long. Germline values: CDR1 DFQATT, CDR2 SNEGSKA (reference sequence). The CDR3 nucleotides are TGCAGTGCTAGATTGCGGGACTTTAATGAAAAACTGTTTTTT. It is translated as CSARLRDFNEKLFF.

This clonotype came up a few times. The J gene is TRBJ2-3, the V gene TRBV6-5; D gene uncertain. Per the germline V gene, CDR1 is MNHEY and CDR2 is SVGAGI. V lost 4 bases and J 0 bases, leaving 8 bases between the germline ends. The CDR3 has 14 residues. The CDR3 here is CASSWQASTDTQYF. The DNA for the CDR3 is TGTGCCAGCAGTTGGCAGGCTAGCACAGATACGCAGTATTTT.

This clonotype was seen repeatedly, ten times or more. The chain is built from TRBV12-3 or TRBV12-4 and TRBJ2-2, with 11 bases fitting TRBD2. The CDR3 length is 16 residues. V shed 3 bases, J shed 4 bases, and the junction held 4 bases outside the gene matches. The CDR3 nucleotides are TGTGCCAGCAGTTTTGCTAGCGGGGGGCGCACCGGGGAGCTGTTTTTT. Translated: CASSFASGGRTGELFF.

This clonotype occurred many times. The gene calls are TRBV7-9 and TRBJ2-7; TRBD1 matches 8 bases. Germline CDR1 and CDR2: SEHNR and FQNEAQ (reference sequence). The CDR3 has 15 amino acids. With V trimmed by 0 bases and J by 6 bases, 7 bases remained unmatched. The CDR3 is CASSLALQGAPEQYF. CDR3 bases: TGTGCCAGCAGCTTAGCGCTCCAGGGGGCTCCCGAGCAGTACTTC. Looking up the rest from reference TRBV7-9 and TRBJ2-7 gives the full variable domain: DTGVSQNPRHKITKRGQNVTFRCDPISEHNRLYWYRQTLGQGPEFLTYFQNEAQLEKSRLLSDRFSAERPKGSFSTLEIQRTEQGDSAMYLCASSLALQGAPEQYFGPGTRLTVT.

The CDR3 sequence: CASSLLWEQFF. The CDR3 nucleotides read TGTGCCAGCAGTTTATTGTGGGAGCAGTTCTTC. The chain uses TRBV27 and TRBJ2-1; D is undetermined. Looked up from germline, CDR1 is MNHEY and CDR2 is SMNVEV (reference sequence). The ends were cut back, 1 base at V and 10 bases at J, with 5 bases in the middle. The CDR3 contains 11 residues.

The chain is built from TRBV19 and TRBJ1-2; 7 bases line up with TRBD1. Trimming at V came to 5 bases and at J to 3 bases, leaving 12 bases not matched to a gene. CDR1 is LNHDA, CDR2 SQIVND, per germline (reference sequence). The CDR3 extends over 16 amino acids. This CDR3 is CASSPRWQGVYYGYTF. In nucleotides, the CDR3 is TGTGCCAGTAGTCCCCGATGGCAGGGGGTCTACTATGGCTACACCTTC.

This clonotype has a handful of counts. The CDR3 nucleotides are TGTGCCATCCCCGGACTAGCGAGGTACAATGAGCAGTTCTTC. This gives the protein CAIPGLARYNEQFF. This chain connects TRBV6-1 to TRBJ2-1; 9 bases map to TRBD2. This CDR3 has 14 amino acids. CDR1 is MNHNS and CDR2 is SASEGT in the germline V gene. Trimming took 10 bases from V and 4 from J; bases not matched to a gene: 8.

V gene TRBV27 combines with J gene TRBJ2-3; 7 bases match TRBD2. The CDR3 has 16 amino acids. Per germline, CDR1 MNHEY and CDR2 SMNVEV (reference sequence). J gave up 5 bases and V 6 bases, and 14 bases lay outside the gene matches. CDR3 coding DNA: TGTGCCAGCAGAACCGGGGCGGGAGAGTGGTTAGATACGCAGTATTTT. Its translation: CASRTGAGEWLDTQYF.

This clonotype was recorded many times. The chain combines TRBV7-9 with TRBJ2-7, with 7 bases fitting TRBD1. The CDR3 is made up of 14 amino acids. V was clipped by 5 bases and J by 3 bases; unmatched bases: 7. Germline V gene lookup returns CDR1 SEHNR and CDR2 FQNEAQ (reference sequence). The CDR3 protein is CASSLKDRNYEQYF. DNA of the CDR3: TGTGCCAGCAGCCTTAAGGACAGGAACTACGAGCAGTACTTC.